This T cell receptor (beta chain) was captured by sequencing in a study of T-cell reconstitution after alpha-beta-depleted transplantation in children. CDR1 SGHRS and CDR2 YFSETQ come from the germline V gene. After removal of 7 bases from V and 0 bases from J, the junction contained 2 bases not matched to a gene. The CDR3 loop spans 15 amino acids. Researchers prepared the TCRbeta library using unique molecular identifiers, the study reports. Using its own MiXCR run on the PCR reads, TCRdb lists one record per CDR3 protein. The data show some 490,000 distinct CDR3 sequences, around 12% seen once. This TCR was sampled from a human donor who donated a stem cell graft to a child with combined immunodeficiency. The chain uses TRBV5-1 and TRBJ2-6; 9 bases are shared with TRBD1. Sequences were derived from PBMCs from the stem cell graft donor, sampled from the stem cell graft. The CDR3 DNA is TGCGCCAGCGGGACAGGGAGCTCTGGGGCCAACGTCCTGACTTTC. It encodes CASGTGSSGANVLTF. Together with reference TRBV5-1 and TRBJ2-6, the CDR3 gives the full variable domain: KAGVTQTPRYLIKTRGQQVTLSCSPISGHRSVSWYQQTPGQGLQFLFEYFSETQRNKGNFPGRFSGRQFSNSRSEMNVSTLELGDSALYLCASGTGSSGANVLTFGAGSRLTVL.